This T cell receptor beta chain originates from a study of beta chain features in type 1 diabetes. Study conclusions and caveats: Type 1 diabetes patients had TCRB CDR3s that were shorter (moderately but significantly so) in all four CD4+ subsets.

The CDR3 consists of 16 residues. V lost 3 bases to trimming and J lost 7 bases, with 19 bases between them. Germline V gives CDR1 SNHLY, CDR2 FYNNEI. This clone occurred a few times. The antigen is not known. The entirety of the isolated RNA underwent reverse transcription, so expressed TCRB transcripts were sequenced. The table came from immunoSEQ multiplex PCR; TCRdb's copy has only in-frame clones and leaves some out. This table has under 350,000 clones, roughly an eighth appearing once. This chain links TRBV2 with TRBJ2-1; D is unresolved. The sequence was obtained from a man in his thirties or forties with type 1 diabetes. The specimen sequenced was naive CD4+ T cells from blood. The CDR3 reads CASSDERPRVNNEQFF. For the CDR3, the DNA is TGTGCCAGCAGTGACGAAAGACCCCGGGTAAATAATGAGCAGTTCTTC.